This TCR beta chain was identified during a study of T cells in localized non-small cell lung cancer (TCRdb year 2020). A note on the overall study: The study analyzed T cell repertoires of under 250 early-stage NSCLC patients, comparing tumors and uninvolved tumor-adjacent lungs. Of the NSCLC patients, roughly 130 were male and approximately 110 were female, and the mean age was approximately 66 years. All 220 or so NSCLC patients in the cohort were treatment-naive and had localized lung tumors that were resected. What the research found in general, with its limitations: Uninvolved tumor-adjacent lung showed the highest T cell clonality, higher than tumor, which suggests more focused antigenic responses in the uninvolved tumor-adjacent lung. A median of around 62 of the top 100 tumor clones turned up in the paired uninvolved adjacent lung, and 25 to 35 of those clones also ranked among the top 100 of that same adjacent lung. Because multi-region sequencing of the tumors was not done, intratumor heterogeneity could not be ruled out. Higher blood T cell density associated with longer overall survival, while higher adjacent-lung clonality associated with shorter survival. Because the study design was exploratory, TCR variables were selected using unadjusted p-values without false-discovery rate correction.

A note on this clone: There is no known antigen for this receptor. The sample holds no much larger clone one base away, and base qualities are not on file.

V is cut back by 0 bases and J by 3 bases, with 7 bases in the junction unmatched. Measured from the cysteine to the phenylalanine, the CDR3 is 16 residues long. The kept DNA is CDR3 alone, 48 bases in frame from the first base. CDR1 SGHRS and CDR2 YFSETQ were looked up in the germline V gene. At diagnosis, tumor, uninvolved tumor-adjacent lung and peripheral blood were collected and then preserved as a mix of FFPE and fresh-frozen material. For TCR repertoire profiling, the blood samples were analyzed as peripheral blood mononuclear cells. The immunoSEQ Assay was used to sequence TCR beta CDR3 regions from DNA. The source study handled its data this way. To compute T cell density, TCR beta template counts were normalized to usable DNA, which was estimated by amplifying housekeeping genes. Richness was estimated using the preseqR package, with extrapolation to 400,000 templates for PBMC samples and to 120,000 templates for tissue samples. Clonality was taken to be one minus Pielou's evenness. To identify tissue-enriched TCRs, differential abundance testing was run on productive amino-acid clonotypes with a minimum total count of 5 and an alpha of 0.1. The Jaccard Index and the Morisita Overlap Index were used to measure how much the repertoires overlapped between compartments. GLIPH grouped TCR beta CDR3s together with public tetramer-defined viral CDR3s, and a viral motif had to include at least three viral sequences and show V-gene enrichment. TCRdb took over this immuneACCESS table, retaining in-frame rearrangements with V and J assigned. Such tables are incomplete; in checked studies, under half of the missing clones stem from an unresolved V gene, and the remainder is unexplained. The DNA gave D and trimming, while V, J and clone size come from that table. The sample table records approximately 41,000 clones; roughly 88% of these occur just once. The ten top clones hold more than 5.5% of the sample.

The V and J segments used are TRBV5-1 and TRBJ1-1, with 8 central nucleotides matching TRBD1. Here the sequenced sample was peripheral blood mononuclear cells, taken before any cancer treatment. This sequence originates from a male donor aged 60 or over with stage II lung adenocarcinoma. The sequence in DNA is TGCGCCAGCAGCTTGGGGCAGGGGGCCCGGCACACTGAAGCTTTCTTT. Its amino acids are CASSLGQGARHTEAFF.